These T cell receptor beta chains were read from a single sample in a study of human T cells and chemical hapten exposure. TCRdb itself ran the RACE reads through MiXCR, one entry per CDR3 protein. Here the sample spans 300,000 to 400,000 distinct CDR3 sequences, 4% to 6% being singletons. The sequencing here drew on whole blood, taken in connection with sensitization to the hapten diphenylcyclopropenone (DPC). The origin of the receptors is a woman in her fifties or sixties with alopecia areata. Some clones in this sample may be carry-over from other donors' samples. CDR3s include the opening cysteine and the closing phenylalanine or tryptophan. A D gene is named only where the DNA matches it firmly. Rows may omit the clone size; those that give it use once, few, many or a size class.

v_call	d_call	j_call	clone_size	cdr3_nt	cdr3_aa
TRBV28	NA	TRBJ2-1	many	TGTGCCAGCAGTTCCCCACCACTAGCCCAAGGGGTCAATGAGCAGTTCTTC	CASSSPPLAQGVNEQFF
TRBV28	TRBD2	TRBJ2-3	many	TGTGCCAGCAGTACCCCCCGGGGCAGCGGGGCATCGGGGCTGGATACGCAGTATTTT	CASSTPRGSGASGLDTQYF
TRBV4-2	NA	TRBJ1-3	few	TGTGCCAGCACCCAGGACGTCTTCTCTGGAAACACCATATATTTT	CASTQDVFSGNTIYF
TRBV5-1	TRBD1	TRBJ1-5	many	TGCGCCAGCAGCCCGGGGACAGGGGTTGATCAGCCCCAGCATTTT	CASSPGTGVDQPQHF
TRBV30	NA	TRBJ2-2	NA	TGTGCCTGGAGTCGCCCGGGACGACCCAACACCGGGGAGCTGTTTTTT	CAWSRPGRPNTGELFF
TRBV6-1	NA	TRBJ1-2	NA	TGTGCCAGCAGTGGAGGACGGGTAGACTATGGCTACACCTTC	CASSGGRVDYGYTF
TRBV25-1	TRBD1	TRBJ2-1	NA	TGTGCCGCGCGACAGGGTTCGAATGAGCAGTTCTTC	CAARQGSNEQFF
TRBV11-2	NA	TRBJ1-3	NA	TGTGCCAGCAGCTGGGCGGACACCATATATTTT	CASSWADTIYF
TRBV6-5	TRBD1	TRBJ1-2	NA	TGTGCCAGCAGTTACGGTTGGGGGACAGACGGCGGCTACACCTTC	CASSYGWGTDGGYTF
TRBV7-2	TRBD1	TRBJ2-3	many	TGTGCCAGCAGCGGACAGGGGGCTGTGACAGATACGCAGTATTTT	CASSGQGAVTDTQYF
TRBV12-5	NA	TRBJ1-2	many	TGTGCTAGTGTCGGCGACGGATACTATGGCTACACCTTC	CASVGDGYYGYTF
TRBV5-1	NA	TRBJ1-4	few	TGCGCCAGCAGCTTGGCCGGAGGACAACTTAATGAAAAACTGTTTTTT	CASSLAGGQLNEKLFF
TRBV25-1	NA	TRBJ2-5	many	TGTGCCAGCAGTGCCCAATTTATCCCGGGAGAGACCCAGTACTTC	CASSAQFIPGETQYF
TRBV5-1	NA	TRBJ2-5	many	TGCGCCAGCAGCAATCCGGGATCAAGGCAGACCCAGTACTTC	CASSNPGSRQTQYF
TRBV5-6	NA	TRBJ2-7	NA	TGTGCCAGCACCTCCGAGGGGGGTTTCCGGAACGAGCAGTACTTC	CASTSEGGFRNEQYF
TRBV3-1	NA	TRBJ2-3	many	TGTGCCATCGCATCCGGACAGACGCAGTATTTT	CAIASGQTQYF
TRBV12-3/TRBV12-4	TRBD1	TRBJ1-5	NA	TGTGCCAGCAGTCCCGGGACAGGGAGAAATCAGCCCCAGCATTTT	CASSPGTGRNQPQHF
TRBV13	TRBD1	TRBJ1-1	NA	TGTGCCAGCAGCCCTAACAGGGGGCAGGGGTTATCAGTACAAGCTTTCTTT	CASSPNRGQGLSVQAFF
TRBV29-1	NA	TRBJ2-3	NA	TGCAGCGTTGAAGAGGGTAGTCAGGGAGATACGCAGTATTTT	CSVEEGSQGDTQYF
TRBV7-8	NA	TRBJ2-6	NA	TGTGCCAGCAGGCCAGTCGGGTCTGGGGCCAACGTCCTGACTTTC	CASRPVGSGANVLTF
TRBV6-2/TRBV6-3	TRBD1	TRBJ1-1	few	TGTGCCAGCAGTTACACTGGGGGACAGGTGAACACTGAAGCTTTCTTT	CASSYTGGQVNTEAFF
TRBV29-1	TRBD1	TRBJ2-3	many	TGCAGCGTTGAAGGGTATCAGGGGGCCTCAGATACGCAGTATTTT	CSVEGYQGASDTQYF
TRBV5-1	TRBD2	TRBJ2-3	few	TGCGCCAGCAGCTTGGTGGTTAGCGGGACTAGCACAGATACGCAGTATTTT	CASSLVVSGTSTDTQYF